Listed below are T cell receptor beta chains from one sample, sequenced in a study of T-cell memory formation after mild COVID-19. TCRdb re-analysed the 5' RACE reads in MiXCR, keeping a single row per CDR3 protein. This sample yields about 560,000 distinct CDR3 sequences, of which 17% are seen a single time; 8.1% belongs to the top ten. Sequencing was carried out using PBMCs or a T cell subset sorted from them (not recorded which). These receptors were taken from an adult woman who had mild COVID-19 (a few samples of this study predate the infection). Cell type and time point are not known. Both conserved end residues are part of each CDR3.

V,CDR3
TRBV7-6,CASSLAGEIYEQYF
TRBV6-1,CASTGRINTEAFF
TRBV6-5,CASTQDGDSLPRNYGYTF
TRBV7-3,CASSLTSGTAYNEQFF
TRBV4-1,CASSQGGSSYNEQFF
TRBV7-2,CASSLSNRAYEQYF
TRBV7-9,CASSLRGTTYYNEQFF
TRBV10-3,CAIRKDSYEQYF
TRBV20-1,CSANRQSTEAFF
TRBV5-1,CASSVEIWGYEQYF
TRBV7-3,CASSRVTGVAGELFF
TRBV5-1,CASSGNTGELFF
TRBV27,CASSSSAPYEQYF
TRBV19,CASRDRWDSPLHF
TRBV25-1,CASSESTALGQGPNNVYNEQFF
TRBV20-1,CSARDHKSSYNEQFF
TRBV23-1,CASGDRDREAWEQYF
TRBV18,CASSPPVRGSNQPQHF
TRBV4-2,CASSQELGGSYGYTF
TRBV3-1,CASSQEQKNTEAFF
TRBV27,CASSAQGLARNEQFF
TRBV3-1,CASSRRTSGRGASTDTQYF
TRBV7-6,CASSSSDRSHEQFF
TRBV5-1,CASRFSPALGRTDTQYF
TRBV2,CASKPAGTGEQYF
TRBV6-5,CASSYRGRGQGELFF
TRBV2,CASSDAAGNEQFF
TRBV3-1,CASSQVGQESGYTF
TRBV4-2,CASSGGLAGHEQYF
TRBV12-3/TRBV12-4,CASTRGVESPLHF
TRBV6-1,CASRFQGARGYTF
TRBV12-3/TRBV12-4,CASSLSLGGYTF
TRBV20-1,CSARDFGVSTDTQYF
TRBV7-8,CASSPTSGRGPEQFF
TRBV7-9,CASSLDGVPEAFF
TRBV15,CATSPIRDGTSGRWDEQFF
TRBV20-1,CSAREGLADPYEQYF
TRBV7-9,CASSSGTSVADTQYF
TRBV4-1,CASSQIPLAGQVTDTQYF
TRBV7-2,CASSPTSGSRGEQFF
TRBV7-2,CASSLVLALHEQFF
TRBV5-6,CASSVAGGADYGYTF
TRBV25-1,CASADRGQGKFEQYF
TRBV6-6,CASSFTLADSYEQYF
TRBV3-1,CASSQGSPELNEQFF
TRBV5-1,CASSLEWGFNYGYTF
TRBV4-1,CASSPGPASEQYF
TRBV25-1,CASSEWEGTGDTQYF
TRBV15,CATSRVSGSGNEQFF
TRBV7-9,CASSLAALDTQYF